The clone carrying this T cell receptor beta chain appeared many times. Trimming at V came to 4 bases and at J to 3 bases, leaving 5 bases not matched to a gene. Germline CDR1 reads MRHNA; CDR2 reads SNTAGT. The CDR3 spans 15 residues. This sample was included in a study of shared clonotypes between healthy human individuals. Assay execution took place at the deep level. The authors sequenced unsorted PBMC DNA on ten immunoSEQ deep assay plates. Authors' analysis steps: ImmunoSEQ only sent back junction sequences with no quality scores, so filtering was done differently. The data were produced by immunoSEQ multiplex PCR, yet TCRdb's version contains in-frame clones alone and is incomplete. V, J and clone size are those of that table, while D and trimming were read from the DNA. This sample has 520,000 or so clones, with more than 65% found just once.

Material for sequencing was PBMCs. The genes are TRBV6-4 and TRBJ2-2, with 7 bases identical to TRBD2. The source is a woman between 40 and 55 years old in good health. Some clones in this sample may be carry-over from other donors' samples. CDR3 nucleotides: TGTGCCAGCAGTGTGGAGGCGGGAGACACCGGGGAGCTGTTTTTT. Translated, it gives CASSVEAGDTGELFF.